A single sample gave rise to the 24 T cell receptor beta chains below, sequenced in a study of CXCR3-negative and CXCR3-positive naive CD8 T cells. Study results and caveats: Relative to CXCR3-negative naive cells, CXCR3-positive naive cells had more hydrophobic TRB CDR3s.

Researchers prepared the TRB cDNA libraries using 5' RACE with UMI labels. TCRdb reworked the 5' RACE reads into one entry per CDR3 protein, no DNA. The sample totals about 150,000 distinct CDR3 sequences. These receptors are not linked to any known antigen. Sequenced input: naive CXCR3+ CD8+ T cells from blood. Subset here: CD45RO-CCR7+CD27+CD95- naive CD8+ T cells expressing CXCR3 (TNR3+). Receptor source: a human donor in good health. Some clones in this sample may be carry-over from other donors' samples.

V is TRBV25-1 and J is TRBJ2-1. The germline V gene has CDR1 MGHDK and CDR2 SYGVNS. This CDR3 spans 11 amino acids. The CDR3 reads CASSGVDEQFF. Complete variable domain (other parts from reference TRBV25-1 and TRBJ2-1): EADIYQTPRYLVIGTGKKITLECSQTMGHDKMYWYQQDPGMELHLIHYSYGVNSTEKGDLSSESTVSRIRTEHFPLTLESARPSHTSQYLCASSGVDEQFFGPGTRLTVL.

This sequence joins TRBV5-5 and TRBJ2-7; checking the TCRdb D call of TRBD1 is not possible without DNA. The CDR3 runs 15 residues. Germline loops: CDR1 SGHKS, CDR2 YYEKEE (reference sequence). The CDR3 protein is CASSSYPVPSYEQYF.

The chain links TRBV7-2 to TRBJ2-1. The germline CDR1 and CDR2 sequences are SGHTA and FQGNSA. CDR3 size: 14 residues. CDR3 loop: CASSLDPGSNEQFF.

CDR3 loop: CASSPLDRDGETQYF. V gene TRBV6-5 combines with J gene TRBJ2-5; the TCRdb D gene call, TRBD1, has no DNA to confirm it. CDR1 is MNHEY, CDR2 SVGAGI, per germline. This CDR3 is built from 15 residues.

The chain employs TRBV2 and TRBJ2-1. Per the germline V gene, CDR1 is SNHLY and CDR2 is FYNNEI. The CDR3 runs 13 residues. The CDR3 loop reads CATPDRAPNEQFF.

The chain uses TRBV11-2 and TRBJ1-1. The CDR3 runs 13 residues. Germline-derived CDR1 and CDR2 are SGHAT and FQNNGV. This CDR3 reads CASSLAGWTEAFF.

Here the CDR3 reads CSAPYGQGHTEAFF. This rearrangement joins TRBV20-1 to TRBJ1-1; the TCRdb call, TRBD1, lacks DNA for checking. Germline assignment: CDR1 DFQATT and CDR2 SNEGSKA (reference sequence). The CDR3 is 14 amino acids.

The chain couples TRBV10-2 to TRBJ2-7; TCRdb outputs TRBD1, but without DNA this stays unchecked. The CDR3 extends over 13 amino acids. CDR1 is WSHSY and CDR2 is SAAADI in the germline V gene. The CDR3 reads CASSALGDYEQYF.

The J gene is TRBJ2-3, the V gene TRBV29-1; TCRdb designates TRBD1, a call that cannot be tested without DNA. There are 14 residues in the CDR3. CDR1 and CDR2 from the germline V gene are SQVTM and ANQGSEA. CDR3 in amino acids: CSVEDDSLIDTQYF.

The chain uses TRBV4-2 and TRBJ2-5; TCRdb returns TRBD2, unconfirmable since there is no DNA. CDR3 length: 17 residues. Germline lookup yields CDR1 LGHNA and CDR2 YNFKEQ. CDR3 sequence reads: CASSQDPAGGPQETQYF.

The V gene is TRBV3-1, the J gene TRBJ2-7; the D call from TCRdb, TRBD2, cannot be confirmed without DNA. The CDR3 totals 13 residues. Germline CDR1 reads LGHDT; CDR2 reads YNNKEL (reference sequence). CDR3 sequence reads: CASSQDGSTEQYF.

This CDR3 is CASRPTGFTSYEQYF. V gene TRBV28 combines with J gene TRBJ2-7; without DNA, the TCRdb call of TRBD1 cannot be checked. Germline loops: CDR1 MDHEN, CDR2 SYDVKM. The CDR3 runs 15 residues.

V and J are TRBV5-1 and TRBJ2-2. The CDR3 covers 12 residues. CDR1 and CDR2 from the germline V gene are SGHRS and YFSETQ. The CDR3 protein is CASSLSGGELFF.

The rearrangement uses TRBV7-9 and TRBJ2-7; lacking DNA, the TRBD1 call made by TCRdb goes unchecked. CDR3 length: 17 amino acids. Germline V CDR1 and CDR2: SEHNR, FQNEAQ (reference sequence). The CDR3 reads CASSLQPGTGFTYEQYF.

This rearrangement joins TRBV5-1 to TRBJ2-5; TCRdb's D call of TRBD2 is untestable without DNA. Germline CDR1 SGHRS, CDR2 YFSETQ. CDR3 length: 15 residues. The chain's CDR3 is CASSFLAGAPGTQYF.

The chain recombines TRBV6-2 or TRBV6-3 with TRBJ1-2; the D call of TRBD1 rests on TCRdb alone, since no DNA is present to check it. The V gene's germline CDR1 is MNHEY and CDR2 SVGEGT. The CDR3 runs to 15 residues. The CDR3 is CASSFGQDYIGGYTF.

The rearrangement uses TRBV29-1 and TRBJ1-4; TCRdb designates TRBD1, a call that cannot be tested without DNA. Germline CDR1 and CDR2: SQVTM and ANQGSEA. CDR3 length equals 14 residues. CDR3 protein: CSVHTGRLSEKLFF.

The chain joins TRBV5-4 to TRBJ2-1. Germline-derived CDR1 and CDR2 are SGHNT and YYREEE (reference sequence). This CDR3 has 17 residues. The CDR3 sequence: CASSLGGYIRPYNEQFF.

The rearrangement links TRBV12-3 or TRBV12-4 to TRBJ2-5; TCRdb proposes TRBD1, but this gene call is untestable without DNA. The length of the CDR3 is 14 residues. The CDR3 spells CASSPGQGQETQYF.

The gene calls are TRBV28 and TRBJ2-7; absent DNA, TCRdb's TRBD1 call cannot be checked. The CDR3 consists of 16 residues. CDR1 MDHEN and CDR2 SYDVKM come from the germline V gene. CDR3 loop: CASSLRTGYDSYEQYF.

The CDR3 sequence is CASSEYLYGQFF. The chain uses TRBV25-1 and TRBJ2-1; TCRdb outputs TRBD1, but without DNA this stays unchecked. CDR3 length equals 12 residues. CDR1 is MGHDK and CDR2 is SYGVNS in the germline V gene.

V is TRBV4-3 and J is TRBJ2-3. The CDR3 length is 16 residues. CDR1 is LGHNA and CDR2 is YSLEER in the germline V gene. The CDR3 spells CASSQDGAPSTDTQYF.

The rearrangement uses TRBV29-1 and TRBJ2-5. The CDR3 length is 11 residues. Germline CDR1 and CDR2: SQVTM and ANQGSEA. The CDR3 loop is CSVDWRETQYF.

The chain employs TRBV15 and TRBJ2-6; TCRdb gives TRBD1 as the D gene, but with no DNA this cannot be confirmed. CDR1 and CDR2 from the germline V gene are LNHNV and YYDKDF (reference sequence). The CDR3 runs to 16 residues. The CDR3 is CATSWGAVAGANVLTF.